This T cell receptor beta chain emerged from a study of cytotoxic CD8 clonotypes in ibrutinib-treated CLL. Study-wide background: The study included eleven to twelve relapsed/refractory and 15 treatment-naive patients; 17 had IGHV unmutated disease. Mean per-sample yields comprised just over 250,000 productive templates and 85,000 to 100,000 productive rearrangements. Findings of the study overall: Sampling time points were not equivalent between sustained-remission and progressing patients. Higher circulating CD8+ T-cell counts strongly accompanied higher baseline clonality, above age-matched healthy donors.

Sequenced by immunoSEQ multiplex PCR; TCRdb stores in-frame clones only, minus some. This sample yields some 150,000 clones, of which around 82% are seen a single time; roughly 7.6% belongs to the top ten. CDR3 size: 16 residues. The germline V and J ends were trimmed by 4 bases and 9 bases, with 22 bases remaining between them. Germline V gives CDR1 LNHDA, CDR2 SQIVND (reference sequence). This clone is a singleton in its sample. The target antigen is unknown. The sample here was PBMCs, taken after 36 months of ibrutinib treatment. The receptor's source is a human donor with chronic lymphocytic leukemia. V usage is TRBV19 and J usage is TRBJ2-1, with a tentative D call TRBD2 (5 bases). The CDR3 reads CASSKRGKMRSGEQFF. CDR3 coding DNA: TGTGCCAGTAGTAAAAGAGGGAAAATGCGATCGGGTGAGCAGTTCTTC.